This T cell receptor beta chain was sequenced in a study of blood T cells in healthy people across ages. Germline assignment: CDR1 SEHNR and CDR2 FQNEAQ (reference sequence). This CDR3 contains 19 residues. Trimming at V came to 5 bases and at J to 0 bases, leaving 9 bases not matched to a gene. Together with a sample-barcoded 5' primer, a J-beta primer mix was included in a second PCR lasting about 6 to 11 cycles. TCRdb redid the calling of the 5' RACE reads with MiXCR, one entry per CDR3 protein. In the table there are around 800,000 distinct CDR3 sequences, around two fifths of which are singletons.

The sample was blood. This TCR was sampled from a man between 60 and 75 years old in good health. The rearrangement joins TRBV7-9 to TRBJ2-1, with 14 nucleotides matching TRBD2. The CDR3 DNA follows: TGTGCCAGCAGCACTTGGACTAGCGGGGGGACTACCTCCTACAATGAGCAGTTCTTC. Translating it yields CASSTWTSGGTTSYNEQFF.